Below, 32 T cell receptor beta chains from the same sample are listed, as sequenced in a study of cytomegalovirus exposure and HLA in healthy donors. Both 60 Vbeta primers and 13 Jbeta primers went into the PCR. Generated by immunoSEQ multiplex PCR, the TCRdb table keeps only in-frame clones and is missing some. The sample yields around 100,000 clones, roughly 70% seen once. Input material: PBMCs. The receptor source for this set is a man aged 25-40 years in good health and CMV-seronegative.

DNA for the CDR3: TGTGCCAGCAGCCCCGTGGGACTAGGTGAGACCCAGTACTTC. Its translation is CASSPVGLGETQYF. The genes are TRBV9 and TRBJ2-5; 8 nucleotides agree with TRBD2. The CDR3 loop spans 14 amino acids. The J segment lost 5 bases and the V segment lost 4 bases, leaving 7 bases of the junction unmatched. Germline CDR1 and CDR2: SGDLS and YYNGEE.

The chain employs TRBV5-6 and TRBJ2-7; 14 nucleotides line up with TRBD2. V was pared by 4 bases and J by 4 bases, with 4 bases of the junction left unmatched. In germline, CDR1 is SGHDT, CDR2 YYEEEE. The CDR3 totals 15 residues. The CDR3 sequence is CASSIGTSGRYEQYF. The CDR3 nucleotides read TGTGCCAGCAGCATCGGGACTAGCGGGAGATACGAGCAGTACTTC.

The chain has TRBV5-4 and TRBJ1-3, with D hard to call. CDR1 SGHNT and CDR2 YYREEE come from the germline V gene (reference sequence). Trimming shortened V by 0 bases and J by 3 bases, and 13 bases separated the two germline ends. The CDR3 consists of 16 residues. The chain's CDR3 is CASSLGSFSLGNTIYF. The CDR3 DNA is TGTGCCAGCAGCTTGGGTAGCTTTAGTCTTGGAAACACCATATATTTT.

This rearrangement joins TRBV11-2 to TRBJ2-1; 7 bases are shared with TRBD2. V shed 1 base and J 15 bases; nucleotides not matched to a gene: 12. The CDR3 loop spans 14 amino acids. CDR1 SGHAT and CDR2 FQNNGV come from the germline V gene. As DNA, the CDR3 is TGTGCCAGCAGCTTAGGAGCGGGGAACTCCCTTCGGTTCTTC. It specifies CASSLGAGNSLRFF.

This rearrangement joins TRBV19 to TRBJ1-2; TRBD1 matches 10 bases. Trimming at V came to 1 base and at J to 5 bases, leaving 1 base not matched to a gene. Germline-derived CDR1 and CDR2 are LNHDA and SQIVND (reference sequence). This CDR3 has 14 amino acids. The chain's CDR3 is CASSIAGQGYGYTF. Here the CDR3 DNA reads TGTGCCAGTAGTATAGCGGGACAGGGGTATGGCTACACCTTC.

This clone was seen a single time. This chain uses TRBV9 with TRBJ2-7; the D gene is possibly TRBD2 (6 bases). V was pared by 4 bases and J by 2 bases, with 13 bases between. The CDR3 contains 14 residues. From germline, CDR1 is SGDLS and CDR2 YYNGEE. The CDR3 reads CASSPRSGAYEQYF. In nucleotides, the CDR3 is TGTGCCAGCAGCCCTCGTAGCGGCGCCTACGAGCAGTACTTC.

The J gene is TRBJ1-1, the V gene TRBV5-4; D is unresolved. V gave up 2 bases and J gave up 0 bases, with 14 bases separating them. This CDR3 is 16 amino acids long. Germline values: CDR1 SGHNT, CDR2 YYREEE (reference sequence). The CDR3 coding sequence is TGTGCCAGCAGCTTAAGCGGGTTCTGGATGAACACTGAAGCTTTCTTT. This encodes CASSLSGFWMNTEAFF.

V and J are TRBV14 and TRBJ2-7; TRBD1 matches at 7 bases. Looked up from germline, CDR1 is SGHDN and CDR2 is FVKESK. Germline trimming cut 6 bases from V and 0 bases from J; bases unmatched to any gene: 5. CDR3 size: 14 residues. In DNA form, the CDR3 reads TGTGCCAGCAGATCTGGACAGGACTCCTACGAGCAGTACTTC. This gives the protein CASRSGQDSYEQYF.

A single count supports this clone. The chain's CDR3 is CASSTAPVSYEQYF. CDR3 DNA sequence: TGTGCCAGCTCCACCGCCCCAGTGTCCTACGAGCAGTACTTC. The rearrangement uses TRBV18 and TRBJ2-7; D ambiguous. The CDR3 has 14 amino acids. Germline CDR1 reads KGHSH; CDR2 reads LQKENI. Deletions cut 6 bases from V and 1 base from J, with 13 bases between.

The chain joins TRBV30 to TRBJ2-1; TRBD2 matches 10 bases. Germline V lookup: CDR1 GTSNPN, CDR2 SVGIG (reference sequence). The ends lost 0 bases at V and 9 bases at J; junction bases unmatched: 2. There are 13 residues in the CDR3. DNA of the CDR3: TGTGCCTGGAGTGTGCGACTAGCGGGTGAGCAGTTCTTC. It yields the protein CAWSVRLAGEQFF.

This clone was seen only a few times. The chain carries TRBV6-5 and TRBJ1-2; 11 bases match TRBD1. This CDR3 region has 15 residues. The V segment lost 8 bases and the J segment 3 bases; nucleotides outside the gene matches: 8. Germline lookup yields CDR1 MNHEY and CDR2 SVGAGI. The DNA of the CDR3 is TGTGCCAGCGTGGCCCGGACAGGGGGCTACTATGGCTACACCTTC. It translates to CASVARTGGYYGYTF.

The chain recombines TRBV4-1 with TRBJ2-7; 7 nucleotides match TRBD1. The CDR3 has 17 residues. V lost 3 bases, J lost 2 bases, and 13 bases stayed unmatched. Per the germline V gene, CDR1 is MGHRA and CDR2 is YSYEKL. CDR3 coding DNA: TGCGCCAGCAGCCACTCCGGAGCCATTAGGGGGCCCTACGAGCAGTACTTC. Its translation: CASSHSGAIRGPYEQYF.

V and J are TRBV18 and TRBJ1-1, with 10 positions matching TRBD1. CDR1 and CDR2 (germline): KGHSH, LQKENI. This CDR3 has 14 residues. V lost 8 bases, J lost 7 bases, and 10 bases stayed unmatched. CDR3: CASTRDRGQCEAFF. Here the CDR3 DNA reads TGTGCCAGCACCCGGGACAGGGGTCAATGTGAAGCTTTCTTT.

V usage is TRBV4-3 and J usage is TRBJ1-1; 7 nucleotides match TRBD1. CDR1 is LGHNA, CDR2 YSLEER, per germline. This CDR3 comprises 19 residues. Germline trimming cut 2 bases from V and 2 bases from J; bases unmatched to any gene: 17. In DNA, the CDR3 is TGCGCCAGCAGCCAAACCCTCGACAGGGAAGTAGAAGTAAACACTGAAGCTTTCTTT. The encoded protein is CASSQTLDREVEVNTEAFF.

CDR3 residues: CASSVGTGLEAFF. For the CDR3, the DNA is TGTGCCAGCAGCGTAGGGACAGGCCTTGAGGCTTTCTTT. The V and J genes are TRBV9 and TRBJ1-1, with 7 bases lining up with TRBD1. Germline loops: CDR1 SGDLS, CDR2 YYNGEE. The length of the CDR3 is 13 residues. Losses at the gene ends were 0 bases for V and 11 bases for J; bases not matched to a gene: 7.

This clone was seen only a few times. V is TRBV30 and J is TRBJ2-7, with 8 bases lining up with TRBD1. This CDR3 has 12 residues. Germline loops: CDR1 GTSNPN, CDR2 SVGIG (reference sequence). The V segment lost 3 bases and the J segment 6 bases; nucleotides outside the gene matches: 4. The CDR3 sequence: CAWSQTGAEQYF. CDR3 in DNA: TGTGCCTGGAGCCAGACAGGGGCCGAGCAGTACTTC.

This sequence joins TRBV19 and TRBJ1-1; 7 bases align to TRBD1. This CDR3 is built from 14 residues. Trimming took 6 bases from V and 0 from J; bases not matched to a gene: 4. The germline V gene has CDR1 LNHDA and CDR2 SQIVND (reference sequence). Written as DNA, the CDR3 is TGTGCCAGTAGCAAAAGGGGGCTGAACACTGAAGCTTTCTTT. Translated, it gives CASSKRGLNTEAFF.

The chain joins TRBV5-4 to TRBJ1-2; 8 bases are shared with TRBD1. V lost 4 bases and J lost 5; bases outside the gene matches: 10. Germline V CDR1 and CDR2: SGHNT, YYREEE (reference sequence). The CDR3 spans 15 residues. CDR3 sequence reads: CASSQPAGGAYGYTF. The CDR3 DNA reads TGTGCCAGCAGCCAGCCCGCAGGGGGCGCGTATGGCTACACCTTC. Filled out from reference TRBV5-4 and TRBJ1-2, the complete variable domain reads ETGVTQSPTHLIKTRGQQVTLRCSSQSGHNTVSWYQQALGQGPQFIFQYYREEENGRGNFPPRFSGLQFPNYSSELNVNALELDDSALYLCASSQPAGGAYGYTFGSGTRLTVV.

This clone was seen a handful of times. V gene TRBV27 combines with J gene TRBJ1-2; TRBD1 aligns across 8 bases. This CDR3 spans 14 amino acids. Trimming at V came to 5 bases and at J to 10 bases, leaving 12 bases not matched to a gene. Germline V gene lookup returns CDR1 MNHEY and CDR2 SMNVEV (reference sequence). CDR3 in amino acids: CASSESDREENYTF. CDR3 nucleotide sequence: TGTGCCAGCAGTGAATCGGACAGGGAAGAGAACTACACCTTC.

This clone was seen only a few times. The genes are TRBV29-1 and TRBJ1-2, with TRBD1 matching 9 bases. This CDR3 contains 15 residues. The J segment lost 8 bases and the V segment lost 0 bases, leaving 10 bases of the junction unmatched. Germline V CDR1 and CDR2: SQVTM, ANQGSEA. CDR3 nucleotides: TGCAGCGTTGAAGATCGGTGGACAGGGGAAGGCGGCTACACCTTC. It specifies CSVEDRWTGEGGYTF.

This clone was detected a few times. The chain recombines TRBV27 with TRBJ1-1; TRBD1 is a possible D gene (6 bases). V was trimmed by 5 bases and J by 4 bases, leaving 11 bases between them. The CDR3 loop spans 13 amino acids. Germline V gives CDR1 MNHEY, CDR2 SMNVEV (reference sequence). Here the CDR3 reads CASSITGTTEAFF. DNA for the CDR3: TGTGCCAGCAGTATCACAGGGACCACTGAAGCTTTCTTT.

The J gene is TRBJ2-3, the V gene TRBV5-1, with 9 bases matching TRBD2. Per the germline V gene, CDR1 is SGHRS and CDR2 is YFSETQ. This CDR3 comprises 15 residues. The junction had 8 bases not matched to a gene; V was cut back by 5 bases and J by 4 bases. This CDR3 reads CASRSVAGAADTQYF. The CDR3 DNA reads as TGCGCCAGCAGGAGCGTAGCGGGGGCCGCAGATACGCAGTATTTT.

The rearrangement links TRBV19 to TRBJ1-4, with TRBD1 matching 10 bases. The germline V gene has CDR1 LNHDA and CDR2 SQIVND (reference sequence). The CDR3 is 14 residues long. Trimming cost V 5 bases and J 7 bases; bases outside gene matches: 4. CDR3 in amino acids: CASSSWTGGEKLFF. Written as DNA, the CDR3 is TGTGCCAGTAGTTCCTGGACAGGGGGTGAAAAACTGTTTTTT.

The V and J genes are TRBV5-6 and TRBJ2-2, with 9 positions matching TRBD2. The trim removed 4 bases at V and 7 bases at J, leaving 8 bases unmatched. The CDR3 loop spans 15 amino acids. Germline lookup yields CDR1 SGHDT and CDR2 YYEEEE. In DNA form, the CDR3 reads TGTGCCAGCAGCGGCGCGGGGGGGCCGAACGGGGAGCTGTTTTTT. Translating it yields CASSGAGGPNGELFF.

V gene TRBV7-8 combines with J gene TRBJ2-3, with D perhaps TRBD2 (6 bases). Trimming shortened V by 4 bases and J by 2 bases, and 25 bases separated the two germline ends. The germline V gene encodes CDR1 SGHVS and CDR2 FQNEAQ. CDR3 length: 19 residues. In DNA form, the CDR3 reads TGTGCCAGCAGCTACGGAGGGGCCCGCCTGCGGGGAGACACAGATACGCAGTATTTT. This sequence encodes CASSYGGARLRGDTDTQYF.

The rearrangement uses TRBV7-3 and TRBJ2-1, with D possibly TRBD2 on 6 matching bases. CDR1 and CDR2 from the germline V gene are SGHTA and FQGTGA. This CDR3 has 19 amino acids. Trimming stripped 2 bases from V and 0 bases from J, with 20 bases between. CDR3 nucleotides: TGTGCCAGCAGCTTACGTCGGCTAGCGCTGAACAGCTCCTACAATGAGCAGTTCTTC. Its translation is CASSLRRLALNSSYNEQFF.

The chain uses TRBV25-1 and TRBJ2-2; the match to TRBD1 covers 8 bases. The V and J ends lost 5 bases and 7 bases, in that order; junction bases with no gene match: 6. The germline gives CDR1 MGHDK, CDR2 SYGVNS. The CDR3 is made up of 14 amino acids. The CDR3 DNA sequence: TGTGCCAGCAGTTTTACAGGGGGTATCGGGGAGCTGTTTTTT. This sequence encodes CASSFTGGIGELFF. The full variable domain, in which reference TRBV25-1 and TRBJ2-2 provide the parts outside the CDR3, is EADIYQTPRYLVIGTGKKITLECSQTMGHDKMYWYQQDPGMELHLIHYSYGVNSTEKGDLSSESTVSRIRTEHFPLTLESARPSHTSQYLCASSFTGGIGELFFGEGSRLTVL.

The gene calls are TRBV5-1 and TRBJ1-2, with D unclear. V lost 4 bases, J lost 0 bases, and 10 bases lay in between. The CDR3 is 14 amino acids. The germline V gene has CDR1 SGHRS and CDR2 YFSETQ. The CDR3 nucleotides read TGCGCCAGCAGCCCACAGAGTTCTAACTATGGCTACACCTTC. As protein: CASSPQSSNYGYTF. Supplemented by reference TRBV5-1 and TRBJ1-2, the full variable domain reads KAGVTQTPRYLIKTRGQQVTLSCSPISGHRSVSWYQQTPGQGLQFLFEYFSETQRNKGNFPGRFSGRQFSNSRSEMNVSTLELGDSALYLCASSPQSSNYGYTFGSGTRLTVV.

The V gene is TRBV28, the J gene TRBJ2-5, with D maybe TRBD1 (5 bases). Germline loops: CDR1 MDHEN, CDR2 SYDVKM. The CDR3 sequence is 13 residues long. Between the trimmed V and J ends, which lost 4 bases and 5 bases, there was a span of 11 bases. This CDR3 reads CASSSRVGETQYF. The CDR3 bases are TGTGCCAGCAGTTCCAGGGTTGGGGAGACCCAGTACTTC.

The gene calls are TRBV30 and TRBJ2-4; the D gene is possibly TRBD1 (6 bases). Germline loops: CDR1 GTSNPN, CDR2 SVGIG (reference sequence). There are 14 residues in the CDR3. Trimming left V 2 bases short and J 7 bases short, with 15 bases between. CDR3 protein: CAWSNWGRLNIQYF. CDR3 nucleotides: TGTGCCTGGAGTAATTGGGGGCGGTTGAACATTCAGTACTTC.

The CDR3 reads CASSLARGGTDTQYF. The CDR3 bases are TGTGCCAGCAGCTTAGCACGGGGGGGTACGGATACGCAGTATTTT. V and J are TRBV7-6 and TRBJ2-3, with 8 bases identical to TRBD2. The J segment lost 6 bases and the V segment lost 0 bases, leaving 5 bases of the junction unmatched. This CDR3 contains 15 residues. The V gene's germline CDR1 is SGHVS and CDR2 FNYEAQ.

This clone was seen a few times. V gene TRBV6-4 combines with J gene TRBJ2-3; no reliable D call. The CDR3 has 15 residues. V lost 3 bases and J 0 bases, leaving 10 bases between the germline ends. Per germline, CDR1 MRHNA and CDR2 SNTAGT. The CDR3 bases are TGTGCCAGCAGTGAAGAGCAGGCTAGCACAGATACGCAGTATTTT. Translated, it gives CASSEEQASTDTQYF.